This TCR beta chain was retrieved from a study of OX40 agonist ivuxolimab in advanced cancers. Broadly, across the study: The costimulatory receptor OX40 (CD134) was targeted by ivuxolimab, a fully human IgG2 agonistic monoclonal antibody. Intravenous ivuxolimab was administered to patients every 2 weeks at six dose levels: 0.01, 0.1, 0.3, 1.5, 3 and 10 mg/kg. Of the 50 to 55 dose-escalation patients, hepatocellular carcinoma was present in about 19, melanoma in roughly 15, renal cell carcinoma in 9 and head and neck cancer in 9. In the dose-escalation cohort, 82.7% of patients were male, and the mean age was roughly 60 years, with a range of 23 to 79. Prior anti-PD-1, anti-PD-L1 or anti-CTLA-4 therapy was permitted, and checkpoint inhibitors had been received by about 36% of dose-escalation patients. Partial responses were achieved by three dose-escalation patients, of whom one had hepatocellular carcinoma and two had cutaneous melanoma. The purpose of peripheral TCRbeta sequencing was to test whether ivuxolimab changed TCR sequence diversity and led to clonal T-cell expansion. The paper describes the monotherapy dose-escalation part (N of about 52 patients) of the phase I trial of ivuxolimab. What the research found in general, with its limitations: Low levels of normalized T-cell clonal expansion were also seen in some nonresponding patients. The antigen specificity of the clonally expanded peripheral T cells was not determined. At doses from 0.1 to 3.0 mg/kg, clonal expansion was seen in both CD4+ and CD8+ blood T cells between baseline and week 6. In partial responders in the 0.1-3.0 mg/kg groups, normalized peripheral clonal expansion was found to be among the lowest, especially among CD8+ T cells. After ivuxolimab, CD8+ T cells had more expanded clones than CD4+ T cells on average.

Remarks on this clone: Its antigen has not been determined. Base quality data are lacking; no much larger clone is found one base away.

The trial excluded patients who had a history of autoimmune disease or who were on systemic immunosuppression. Peripheral blood for TCR sequencing was drawn from every dose cohort at baseline, at cycle 4 day 1 and at cycle 7 day 1. The samples were taken from a phase I, first-in-human, multicenter, open-label dose-escalation trial of ivuxolimab. The trial enrolled adults with locally advanced or metastatic head and neck squamous cell, hepatocellular, melanoma or renal cell carcinoma. Before TCR sequencing, CD4+ and CD8+ T cells were separately sorted from peripheral blood. Genomic DNA was extracted from sorted cells for sequencing of the TCRbeta CDR3 region. The immunoSEQ Assay was used for sequencing of TCRbeta CDR3 regions. TCRdb provides this immuneACCESS table in a form limited to in-frame rearrangements. Some clones are lacking; in checked studies, under half of them reflect an unresolved V gene, and why the rest are absent is not known. The sample table shows over 55,000 clones, and around 90% are seen once. The ten biggest clones cover approximately 10% of the sample.

The trim is 0 bases for V and 6 bases for J, with a gap of 7 bases between the germline ends. CDR3 length: 12 amino acids, cysteine to phenylalanine. The sequence is cut down to CDR3 DNA, 36 bases in frame from base 1. Based on the germline V gene, the CDR1 and CDR2 sequences are SGHRS and YFSETQ. In this chain, TRBV5-1 is recombined with TRBJ2-7; a confident D gene designation cannot be given. This receptor was taken from an adult with an advanced solid tumor such as melanoma, head and neck, liver or kidney cancer. The sample consisted of CD4+ or CD8+ T cells sorted from blood, taken in a trial of the OX40 agonist ivuxolimab. The sequenced DNA: TGCGCCAGCAGCTTGGCCAGTTCCGAGCAGTACTTC. Translation gives CASSLASSEQYF.